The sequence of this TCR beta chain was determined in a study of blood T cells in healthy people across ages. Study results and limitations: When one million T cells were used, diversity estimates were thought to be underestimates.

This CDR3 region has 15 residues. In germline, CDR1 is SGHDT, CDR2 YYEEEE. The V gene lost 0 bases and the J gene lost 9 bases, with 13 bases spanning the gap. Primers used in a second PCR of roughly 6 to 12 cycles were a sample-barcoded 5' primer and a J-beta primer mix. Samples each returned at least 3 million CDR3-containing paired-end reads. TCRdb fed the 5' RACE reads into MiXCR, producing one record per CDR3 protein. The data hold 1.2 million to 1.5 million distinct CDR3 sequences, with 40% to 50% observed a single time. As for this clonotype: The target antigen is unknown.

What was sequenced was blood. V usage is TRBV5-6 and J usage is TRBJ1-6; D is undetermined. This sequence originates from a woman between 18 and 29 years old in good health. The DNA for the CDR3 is TGTGCCAGCAGCTTGGCTCTCCCAAGTAGTTCACCCCTCCACTTT. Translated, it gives CASSLALPSSSPLHF.